The 18 T cell receptor beta chains given below trace back to one sample, sequenced in a study of CD8+ T cells in alopecia areata. Extracted RNA was reverse transcribed, and the resulting cDNA served as sequencing template. The data were produced by immunoSEQ multiplex PCR, yet TCRdb's version contains in-frame clones alone and is incomplete. The sample yields a few hundred thousand clones, roughly two fifths seen once. Treatment in this sample: oral pan-JAK inhibitor, 5-10 mg twice daily. The sample here was CD4+ T cells sorted from blood, taken at roughly week 30, from a patient treated with tofacitinib. Source of these receptors: a human donor with alopecia areata.

This clone was counted a few times. This rearrangement joins TRBV19 to TRBJ1-1; D gene ambiguous. CDR3 length: 13 residues. Per the germline V gene, CDR1 is LNHDA and CDR2 is SQIVND (reference sequence). Trimming cost V 2 bases and J 0 bases, with 4 bases left between them. The CDR3 loop is CASSIPMNTEAFF. CDR3 in DNA: TGTGCCAGTAGTATACCTATGAACACTGAAGCTTTCTTT.

This clone was counted only a few times. The chain employs TRBV30 and TRBJ1-2, with 9 positions matching TRBD1. Germline CDR1 is GTSNPN and CDR2 is SVGIG (reference sequence). This CDR3 has 15 amino acids. Trimming took 0 bases from V and 3 from J; bases not matched to a gene: 5. The CDR3 nucleotides are TGTGCCTGGAGTGTACCGGGACAGGGAGACTATGGCTACACCTTC. Its translation is CAWSVPGQGDYGYTF.

This clone appeared a few times. This chain links TRBV5-1 with TRBJ2-2; D is unresolved. CDR1 is SGHRS and CDR2 is YFSETQ in the germline V gene. Deletions cut 1 base from V and 3 bases from J, with 10 bases between. This CDR3 comprises 15 residues. CDR3 region: CASSLQSEHTGELFF. CDR3 DNA sequence: TGCGCCAGCAGCTTGCAGTCAGAACACACCGGGGAGCTGTTTTTT. Looking up the rest from reference TRBV5-1 and TRBJ2-2 gives the full variable domain: KAGVTQTPRYLIKTRGQQVTLSCSPISGHRSVSWYQQTPGQGLQFLFEYFSETQRNKGNFPGRFSGRQFSNSRSEMNVSTLELGDSALYLCASSLQSEHTGELFFGEGSRLTVL.

V is TRBV18 and J is TRBJ2-7; TRBD2 aligns across 9 bases. The trim removed 4 bases at V and 4 bases at J, leaving 5 bases unmatched. The length of the CDR3 is 14 residues. Germline V lookup: CDR1 KGHSH, CDR2 LQKENI. This chain's CDR3 is CASSLAGVFYEQYF. The CDR3 nucleotides are TGTGCCAGCTCACTAGCGGGAGTATTTTACGAGCAGTACTTC.

V gene TRBV19 combines with J gene TRBJ1-1; TRBD1 aligns across 9 bases. Germline CDR1 is LNHDA and CDR2 is SQIVND (reference sequence). The CDR3 extends over 13 amino acids. J lost 5 bases, V lost 10 bases, and 8 bases had no gene match. CDR3 in DNA: TGTGCCACAACGGGACAGGGCTTTACTGAAGCTTTCTTT. Residues: CATTGQGFTEAFF.

The chain combines TRBV4-1 with TRBJ2-7; 8 bases line up with TRBD1. The V segment lost 2 bases and the J segment 2 bases; nucleotides outside the gene matches: 8. CDR3 length: 16 residues. CDR1 and CDR2 (germline): MGHRA, YSYEKL. The CDR3 DNA reads TGCGCCAGCAGCCAACTGCCGGGACAGGTAACCTACGAGCAGTACTTC. This sequence encodes CASSQLPGQVTYEQYF.

The chain has TRBV27 and TRBJ1-1; tentative D call: TRBD1 (6 bases). Trimming left V 3 bases short and J 8 bases short, with 10 bases between. CDR1 MNHEY and CDR2 SMNVEV come from the germline V gene (reference sequence). This CDR3 contains 12 residues. The CDR3 DNA reads as TGTGCCAGCAGTTTCCAGACAGGAGAAGCTTTCTTT. Encoded protein: CASSFQTGEAFF.

This clone was found a few times. The chain is built from TRBV29-1 and TRBJ1-1; the D gene is possibly TRBD1 (5 bases). The CDR3 extends over 10 amino acids. V shed 5 bases and J shed 5 bases, with 6 bases lying between them. Germline V gene lookup returns CDR1 SQVTM and CDR2 ANQGSEA. The CDR3 DNA is TGCAGCGTTCAGGGAACTGAAGCTTTCTTT. This codes for CSVQGTEAFF.

The genes are TRBV5-1 and TRBJ2-2, with D unclear. The germline V gene encodes CDR1 SGHRS and CDR2 YFSETQ. V was pared by 4 bases and J by 0 bases, with 10 bases between. The CDR3 extends over 15 amino acids. The CDR3 spells CASSILPSNTGELFF. The DNA for the CDR3 is TGCGCCAGCAGCATCCTACCTTCGAACACCGGGGAGCTGTTTTTT. The whole variable domain, filled in from reference TRBV5-1 and TRBJ2-2, reads KAGVTQTPRYLIKTRGQQVTLSCSPISGHRSVSWYQQTPGQGLQFLFEYFSETQRNKGNFPGRFSGRQFSNSRSEMNVSTLELGDSALYLCASSILPSNTGELFFGEGSRLTVL.

The rearrangement uses TRBV4-1 and TRBJ2-7, with D perhaps matching TRBD2 (6 bases). Per the germline V gene, CDR1 is MGHRA and CDR2 is YSYEKL. The ends were cut back, 1 base at V and 4 bases at J, with 14 bases in the middle. This CDR3 contains 15 residues. The CDR3 DNA sequence: TGCGCCAGCAGCCAAGGAGGAGGGAGGAGTTACGAGCAGTACTTC. Protein sequence: CASSQGGGRSYEQYF.

The CDR3 protein is CASSEGQAHNQPQHF. CDR3 coding DNA: TGTGCCAGCAGTGAGGGGCAGGCCCACAATCAGCCCCAGCATTTT. The J gene is TRBJ1-5, the V gene TRBV2; possibly TRBD1 for D (5 bases). The CDR3 runs 15 residues. Trimming removed 3 bases from V and 3 bases from J, with 12 bases in between. Looked up from germline, CDR1 is SNHLY and CDR2 is FYNNEI. Complete variable domain (other parts from reference TRBV2 and TRBJ1-5): EPEVTQTPSHQVTQMGQEVILRCVPISNHLYFYWYRQILGQKVEFLVSFYNNEISEKSEIFDDQFSVERPDGSNFTLKIRSTKLEDSAMYFCASSEGQAHNQPQHFGDGTRLSIL.

This sequence joins TRBV15 and TRBJ2-1; 13 nucleotides align to TRBD2. Germline assignment: CDR1 LNHNV and CDR2 YYDKDF (reference sequence). The CDR3 runs to 16 residues. Trimming removed 1 base from V and 12 bases from J; junction bases left unmatched: 9. CDR3 DNA sequence: TGTGCCACCAGCAGAGGGGGACTAGCGGGAAAAGAGGTGCAGTTCTTC. Residues: CATSRGGLAGKEVQFF.

This clone was observed a handful of times. The rearrangement joins TRBV5-1 to TRBJ2-7, with D uncertain. The germline CDR1 and CDR2 sequences are SGHRS and YFSETQ. Trimming shortened V by 5 bases and J by 3 bases, and 9 bases separated the two germline ends. CDR3 size: 12 residues. This chain's CDR3 is CASRGSGYEQYF. CDR3 coding DNA: TGCGCCAGCAGAGGATCGGGCTACGAGCAGTACTTC. The full variable domain, with the rest looked up from reference TRBV5-1 and TRBJ2-7, is KAGVTQTPRYLIKTRGQQVTLSCSPISGHRSVSWYQQTPGQGLQFLFEYFSETQRNKGNFPGRFSGRQFSNSRSEMNVSTLELGDSALYLCASRGSGYEQYFGPGTRLTVT.

A few counts support this clone. The V call is TRBV7-2, the J call TRBJ1-4; D is unclear. V was trimmed by 5 bases and J by 8 bases, leaving 18 bases between them. Germline V gene lookup returns CDR1 SGHTA and CDR2 FQGNSA. This CDR3 is built from 15 residues. CDR3: CASSLRVAFGEKLFF. The CDR3 DNA is TGTGCCAGCAGCCTCCGGGTGGCTTTCGGAGAAAAACTGTTTTTT.

The chain has TRBV6-1 and TRBJ1-1; the match to TRBD1 covers 8 bases. Germline V CDR1 and CDR2: MNHNS, SASEGT. CDR3 length equals 12 residues. V shed 2 bases and J 11 bases; nucleotides not matched to a gene: 4. The CDR3 is CASSEQGAPAFF. In nucleotides, the CDR3 is TGTGCCAGCAGTGAACAGGGGGCACCTGCTTTCTTT.

This clone was seen only a few times. The V and J genes are TRBV7-9 and TRBJ2-1; D unresolved. Trimming took 0 bases from V and 4 from J, leaving 4 bases between them. Germline V gene lookup returns CDR1 SEHNR and CDR2 FQNEAQ (reference sequence). The CDR3 extends over 13 amino acids. The CDR3 spells CASSLANYNEQFF. CDR3 DNA: TGTGCCAGCAGCTTAGCTAATTACAATGAGCAGTTCTTC.

Many counts were recorded for this clone. V is TRBV7-8 and J is TRBJ2-3; 7 nucleotides align to TRBD2. The length of the CDR3 is 14 residues. Germline-derived CDR1 and CDR2 are SGHVS and FQNEAQ. CDR3 residues: CCSASGTSTDTQYF. DNA of the CDR3: TGTTGCTCCGCTAGCGGAACTAGCACAGATACGCAGTATTTT.

The CDR3 region is CASSTLAGPTYEQYF. The CDR3 DNA follows: TGTGCCAGCAGCACCTTAGCGGGACCCACCTACGAGCAGTACTTC. The V and J genes are TRBV7-8 and TRBJ2-7, with 8 bases matching TRBD2. Unmatched junction bases numbered 8, after V lost 5 bases and J lost 2 bases. This CDR3 has 15 amino acids. Germline V lookup: CDR1 SGHVS, CDR2 FQNEAQ.